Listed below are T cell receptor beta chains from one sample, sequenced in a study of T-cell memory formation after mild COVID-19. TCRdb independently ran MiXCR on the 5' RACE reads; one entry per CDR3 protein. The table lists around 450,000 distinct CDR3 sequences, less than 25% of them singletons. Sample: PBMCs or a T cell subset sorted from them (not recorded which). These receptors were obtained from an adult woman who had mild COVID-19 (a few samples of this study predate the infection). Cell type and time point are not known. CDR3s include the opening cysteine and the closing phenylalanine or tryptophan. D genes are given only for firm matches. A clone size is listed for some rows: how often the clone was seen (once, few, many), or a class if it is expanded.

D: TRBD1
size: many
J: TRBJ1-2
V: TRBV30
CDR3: CAWSTGTGKEGYTF
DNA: TGTGCCTGGAGTACCGGGACAGGCAAGGAGGGCTACACCTTC

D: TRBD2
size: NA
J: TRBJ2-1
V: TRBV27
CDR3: CASSPLSGGARNEQFF
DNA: TGTGCCAGCAGTCCCCTGAGCGGGGGGGCCCGCAATGAGCAGTTCTTC

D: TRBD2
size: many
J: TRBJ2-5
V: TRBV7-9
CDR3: CASSSPGLAGGSQETQYF
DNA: TGTGCCAGCAGCTCCCCGGGACTAGCGGGGGGAAGCCAAGAGACCCAGTACTTC

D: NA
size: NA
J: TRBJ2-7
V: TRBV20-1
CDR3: CSARVAELPYEQYF
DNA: TGCAGTGCTAGAGTTGCGGAACTACCTTACGAGCAGTACTTC

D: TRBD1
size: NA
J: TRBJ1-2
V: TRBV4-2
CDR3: CASSQAPGQGRNYGYTF
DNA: TGTGCCAGCAGCCAAGCCCCGGGACAGGGGAGGAACTATGGCTACACCTTC

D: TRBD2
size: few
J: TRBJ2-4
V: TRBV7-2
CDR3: CASSLPLAGGSKNIQYF
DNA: TGTGCCAGCAGCCTGCCTCTAGCGGGAGGGTCCAAAAACATTCAGTACTTC

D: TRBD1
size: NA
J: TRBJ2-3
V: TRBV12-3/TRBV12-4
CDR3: CASSPGETGGRYTQYF
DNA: TGTGCCAGCAGTCCGGGAGAGACAGGGGGCAGATATACGCAGTATTTT

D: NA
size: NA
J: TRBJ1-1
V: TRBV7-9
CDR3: CASSLSQLMNTEAFF
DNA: TGTGCCAGCAGTCTTTCACAGTTAATGAACACTGAAGCTTTCTTT

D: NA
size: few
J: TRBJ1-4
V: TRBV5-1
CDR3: CASSLVPTGIGEKLFF
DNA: TGCGCCAGCAGCTTGGTACCAACAGGGATCGGTGAAAAACTGTTTTTT

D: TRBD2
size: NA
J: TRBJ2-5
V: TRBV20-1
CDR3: CSARPTGLAGLEETQYF
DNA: TGCAGTGCTAGACCCACGGGGCTAGCGGGACTCGAAGAGACCCAGTACTTC

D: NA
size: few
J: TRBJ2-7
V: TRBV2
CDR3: CASSESGQTYEQYF
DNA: TGTGCCAGCAGTGAATCGGGGCAGACCTACGAGCAGTACTTC

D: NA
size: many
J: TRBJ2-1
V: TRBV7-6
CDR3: CASSLEGHWAGEQFF
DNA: TGTGCCAGCAGCTTAGAGGGTCATTGGGCGGGTGAGCAGTTCTTC

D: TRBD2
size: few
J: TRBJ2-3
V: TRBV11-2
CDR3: CASSLVSGRSPDTQYF
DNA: TGTGCCAGCAGCTTAGTGAGCGGGAGATCCCCAGATACGCAGTATTTT

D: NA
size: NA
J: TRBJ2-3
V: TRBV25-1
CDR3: CASSEHDSTDTQYF
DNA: TGTGCCAGCAGTGAACACGACAGCACAGATACGCAGTATTTT

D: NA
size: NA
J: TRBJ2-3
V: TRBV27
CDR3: CASSLPGGQSGDADTQYF
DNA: TGTGCCAGCAGTTTGCCGGGCGGACAGTCTGGCGACGCAGATACGCAGTATTTT

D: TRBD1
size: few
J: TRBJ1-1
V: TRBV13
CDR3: CASSTRSIDRGIANTEAFF
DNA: TGTGCCAGCAGCACACGATCAATCGACAGGGGGATAGCGAACACTGAAGCTTTCTTT

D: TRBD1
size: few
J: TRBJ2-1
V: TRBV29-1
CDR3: CSVDAGTELNEQFF
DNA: TGCAGCGTAGACGCCGGGACAGAACTCAATGAGCAGTTCTTC

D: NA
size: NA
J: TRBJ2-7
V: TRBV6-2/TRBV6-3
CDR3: CASSYPRGSDPGEQYF
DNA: TGTGCCAGCAGTTACCCACGTGGTAGCGATCCGGGTGAGCAGTACTTC

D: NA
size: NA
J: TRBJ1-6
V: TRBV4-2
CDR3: CASSQERGTNSPLHF
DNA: TGTGCCAGCAGCCAAGAGCGGGGAACAAATTCACCCCTCCACTTT

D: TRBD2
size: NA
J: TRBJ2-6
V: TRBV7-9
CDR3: CAARGLSSSGANVLTF
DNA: TGTGCTGCGCGGGGGTTGAGTTCCTCTGGGGCCAACGTCCTGACTTTC

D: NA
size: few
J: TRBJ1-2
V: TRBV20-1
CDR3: CSATRTDLYGYTF
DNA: TGCAGTGCTACACGGACAGACCTCTATGGCTACACCTTC

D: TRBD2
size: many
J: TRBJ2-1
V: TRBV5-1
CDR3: CASSLAGVNNEQFF
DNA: TGCGCCAGCAGCCTAGCGGGAGTCAACAATGAGCAGTTCTTC